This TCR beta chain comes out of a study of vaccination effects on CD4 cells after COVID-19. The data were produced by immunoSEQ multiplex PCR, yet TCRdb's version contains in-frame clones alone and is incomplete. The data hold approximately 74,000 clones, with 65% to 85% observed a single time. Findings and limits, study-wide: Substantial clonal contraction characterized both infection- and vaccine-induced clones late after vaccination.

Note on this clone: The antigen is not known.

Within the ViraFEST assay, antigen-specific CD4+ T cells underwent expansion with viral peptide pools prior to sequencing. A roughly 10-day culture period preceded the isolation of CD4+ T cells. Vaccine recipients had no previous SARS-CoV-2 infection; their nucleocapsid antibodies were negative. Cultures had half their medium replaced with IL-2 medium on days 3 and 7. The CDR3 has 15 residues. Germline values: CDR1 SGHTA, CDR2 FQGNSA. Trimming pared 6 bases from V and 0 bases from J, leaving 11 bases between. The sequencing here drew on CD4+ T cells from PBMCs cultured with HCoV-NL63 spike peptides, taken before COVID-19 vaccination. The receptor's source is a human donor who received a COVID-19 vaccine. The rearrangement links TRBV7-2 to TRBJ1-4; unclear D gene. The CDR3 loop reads CASRSTGTTNEKLFF. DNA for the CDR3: TGTGCCAGCAGATCGACGGGAACAACTAATGAAAAACTGTTTTTT.